The TCR beta chain described here comes from a study of T cell clonality in common variable immunodeficiency. This clone was seen repeatedly, ten times or more. Its cognate antigen is unknown. Coverage ceases 3 residues before the CDR3 finishes, and the germline J gene fills in the end. Findings and caveats of the study: In common variable immunodeficiency, TCR beta chains reportedly carried fewer deletions and N-nucleotide insertions. Shared TCRbeta clones were fewer between CVID subjects than controls.

The CDR3 spans 16 residues. V shed 7 bases and J shed 4 bases, with 21 bases lying between them. Germline values: CDR1 MNHEY, CDR2 SVGEGT. Control and CVID samples contributed equal amounts of genomic DNA. Method: immunoSEQ multiplex PCR; TCRdb's copy keeps in-frame clones and lacks some. The sample has roughly 58,000 clones, none seen only once. The clonotype originates from a person between 18 and 75 years old in good health. The chain carries TRBV6-2 or TRBV6-3 and TRBJ2-3; possible D gene TRBD2, 7 bases. Sequenced input: peripheral blood mononuclear cells. The sequenced CDR3 bases are TGTGCCAGCATCAAACGTCTAGGGGGGGACCCAGATACG. As protein: CASIKRLGGDPDT. The full CDR3 protein is CASIKRLGGDPDTQYF.